This T cell receptor beta chain was identified in a study of cytomegalovirus exposure and HLA in healthy donors. PCR was performed using 60 Vbeta and 13 Jbeta primers. Repertoires were generated with immunoSEQ multiplex PCR, while TCRdb's copy carries only in-frame clones and drops some. This sample carries 95,000 to 150,000 clones, more than 60% of them seen once, and the ten largest clones take around 4.1%. The CDR3 totals 17 residues. Germline trimming cut 5 bases from V and 7 bases from J; bases unmatched to any gene: 14. CDR1 and CDR2 from the germline V gene are SGHTA and FQGTGA. Notes on the study in general: In vitro experiments confirmed that a few CMV-associated chains were specific for CMV antigens. Among TCR beta chains, those listed as cytomegalovirus-associated numbered about 150.

Details on this clone: Its target is unknown.

The source of this sequence is a woman aged 40 to 49 in good health and CMV-seronegative. Source material: PBMCs. This chain uses TRBV7-3 with TRBJ2-1; 10 nucleotides agree with TRBD1. The CDR3 DNA reads as TGTGCCAGCAGCCCCTACATCGGACAGGGGGGTCGGAATGAGCAGTTCTTC. It yields the protein CASSPYIGQGGRNEQFF.